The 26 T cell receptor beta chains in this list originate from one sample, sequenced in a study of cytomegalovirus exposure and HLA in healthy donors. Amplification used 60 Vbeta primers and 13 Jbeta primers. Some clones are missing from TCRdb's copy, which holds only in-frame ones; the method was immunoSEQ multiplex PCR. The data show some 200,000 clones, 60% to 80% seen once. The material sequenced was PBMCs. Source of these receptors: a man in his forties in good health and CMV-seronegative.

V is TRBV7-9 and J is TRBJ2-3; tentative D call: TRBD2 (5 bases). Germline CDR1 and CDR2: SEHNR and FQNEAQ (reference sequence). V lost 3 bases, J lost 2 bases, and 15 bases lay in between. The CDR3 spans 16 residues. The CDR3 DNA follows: TGTGCCAGCAGCTTGGTCGGGGTGGCGAACACAGATACGCAGTATTTT. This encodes CASSLVGVANTDTQYF. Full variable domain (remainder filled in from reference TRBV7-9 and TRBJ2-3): DTGVSQNPRHKITKRGQNVTFRCDPISEHNRLYWYRQTLGQGPEFLTYFQNEAQLEKSRLLSDRFSAERPKGSFSTLEIQRTEQGDSAMYLCASSLVGVANTDTQYFGPGTRLTVL.

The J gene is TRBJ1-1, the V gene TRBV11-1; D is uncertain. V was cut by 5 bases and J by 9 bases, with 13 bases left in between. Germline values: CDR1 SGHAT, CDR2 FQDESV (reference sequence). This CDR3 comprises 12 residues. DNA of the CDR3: TGTGCCAGCAGCAAAGAAAGAGCCCAAGCTTTCTTT. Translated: CASSKERAQAFF.

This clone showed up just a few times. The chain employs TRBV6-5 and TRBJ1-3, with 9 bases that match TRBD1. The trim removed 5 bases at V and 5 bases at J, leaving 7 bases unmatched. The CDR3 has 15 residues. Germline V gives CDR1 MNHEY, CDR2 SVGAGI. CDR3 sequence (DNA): TGTGCCAGCAGTATGGGGGGGACAGGGCGAAACACCATATATTTT. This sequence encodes CASSMGGTGRNTIYF.

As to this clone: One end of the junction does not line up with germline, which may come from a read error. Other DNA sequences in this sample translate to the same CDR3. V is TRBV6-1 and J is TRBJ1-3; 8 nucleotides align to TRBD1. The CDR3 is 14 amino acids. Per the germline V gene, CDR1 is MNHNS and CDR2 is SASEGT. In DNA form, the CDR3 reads TGCGCCAGCACCTGGACAGGGTCCGGAAACACCATATATTTT. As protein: CASTWTGSGNTIYF.

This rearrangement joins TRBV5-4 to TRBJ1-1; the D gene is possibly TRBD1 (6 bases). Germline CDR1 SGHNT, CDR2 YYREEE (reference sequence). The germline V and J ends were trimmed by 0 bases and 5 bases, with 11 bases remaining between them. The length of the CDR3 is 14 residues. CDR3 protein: CASSLAGVATEAFF. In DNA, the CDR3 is TGTGCCAGCAGCTTGGCAGGGGTTGCGACTGAAGCTTTCTTT.

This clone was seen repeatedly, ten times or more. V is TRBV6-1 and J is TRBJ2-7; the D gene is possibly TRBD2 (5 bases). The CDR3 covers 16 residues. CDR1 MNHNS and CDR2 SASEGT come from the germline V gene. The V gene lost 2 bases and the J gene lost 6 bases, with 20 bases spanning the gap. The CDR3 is CASSESRGLPPVEQYF. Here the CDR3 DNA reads TGTGCCAGCAGTGAATCTCGAGGGCTACCCCCCGTCGAGCAGTACTTC.

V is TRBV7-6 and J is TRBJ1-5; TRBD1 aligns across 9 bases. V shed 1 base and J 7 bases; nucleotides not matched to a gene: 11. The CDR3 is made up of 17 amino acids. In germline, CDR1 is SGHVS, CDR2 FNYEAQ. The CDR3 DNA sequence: TGTGCCAGCAGCTTAGAACAGGGGGCGCGATTTTTACAGCCCCAGCATTTT. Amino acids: CASSLEQGARFLQPQHF.

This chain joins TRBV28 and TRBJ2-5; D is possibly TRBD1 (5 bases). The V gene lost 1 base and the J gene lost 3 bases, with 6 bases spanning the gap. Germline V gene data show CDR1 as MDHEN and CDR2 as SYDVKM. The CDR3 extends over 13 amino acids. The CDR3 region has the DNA TGTGCCAGCAGTTTATCCAGGGAAGAGACCCAGTACTTC. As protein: CASSLSREETQYF.

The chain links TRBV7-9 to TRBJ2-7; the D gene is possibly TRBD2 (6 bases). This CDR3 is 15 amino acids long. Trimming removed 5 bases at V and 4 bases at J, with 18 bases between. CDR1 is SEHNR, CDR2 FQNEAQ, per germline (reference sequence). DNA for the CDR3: TGTGCCAGCAGCCCCCAGTCAGGAGGGGAATACGAGCAGTACTTC. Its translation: CASSPQSGGEYEQYF.

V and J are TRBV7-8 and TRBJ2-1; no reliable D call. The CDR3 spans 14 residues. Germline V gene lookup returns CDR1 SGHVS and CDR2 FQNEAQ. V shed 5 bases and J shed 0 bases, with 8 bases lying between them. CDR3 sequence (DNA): TGTGCCAGCAGCCTGTTGAGCTCCTACAATGAGCAGTTCTTC. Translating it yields CASSLLSSYNEQFF.

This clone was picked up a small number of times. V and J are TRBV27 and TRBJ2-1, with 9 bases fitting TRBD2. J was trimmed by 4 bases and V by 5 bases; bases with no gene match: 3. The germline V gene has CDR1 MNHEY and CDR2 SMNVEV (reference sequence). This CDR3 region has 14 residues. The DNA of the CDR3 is TGTGCCAGCAGTGAAGCGGGAGGTTACAATGAGCAGTTCTTC. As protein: CASSEAGGYNEQFF.

CDR3 coding DNA: TGTGCCAGCAGCACAACCTCGGGGGGCTGGGAGACCCAGTACTTC. Translated: CASSTTSGGWETQYF. The chain couples TRBV7-9 to TRBJ2-5; D is perhaps TRBD2 (7 bases). Trimming took 5 bases from V and 5 from J, leaving 18 bases between them. This CDR3 comprises 15 residues. Germline V gene data show CDR1 as SEHNR and CDR2 as FQNEAQ (reference sequence). The full variable domain, with the rest looked up from reference TRBV7-9 and TRBJ2-5, is DTGVSQNPRHKITKRGQNVTFRCDPISEHNRLYWYRQTLGQGPEFLTYFQNEAQLEKSRLLSDRFSAERPKGSFSTLEIQRTEQGDSAMYLCASSTTSGGWETQYFGPGTRLLVL.

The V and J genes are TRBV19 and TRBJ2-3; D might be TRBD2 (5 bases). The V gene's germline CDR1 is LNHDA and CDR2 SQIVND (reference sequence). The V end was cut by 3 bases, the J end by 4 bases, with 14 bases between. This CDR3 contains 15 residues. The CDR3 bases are TGTGCCAGTAGTATCGGTGTGGGGAGCTCAGATACGCAGTATTTT. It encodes CASSIGVGSSDTQYF. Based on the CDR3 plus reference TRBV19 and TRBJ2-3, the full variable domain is DGGITQSPKYLFRKEGQNVTLSCEQNLNHDAMYWYRQDPGQGLRLIYYSQIVNDFQKGDIAEGYSVSREKKESFPLTVTSAQKNPTAFYLCASSIGVGSSDTQYFGPGTRLTVL.

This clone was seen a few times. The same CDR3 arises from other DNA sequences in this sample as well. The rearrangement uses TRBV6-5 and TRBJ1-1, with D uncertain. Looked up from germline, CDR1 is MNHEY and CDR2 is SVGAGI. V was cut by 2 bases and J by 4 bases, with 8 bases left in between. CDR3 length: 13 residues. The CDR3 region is CASSYRGGTEAFF. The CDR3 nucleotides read TGTGCCAGCAGTTACCGCGGCGGCACTGAAGCTTTCTTT.

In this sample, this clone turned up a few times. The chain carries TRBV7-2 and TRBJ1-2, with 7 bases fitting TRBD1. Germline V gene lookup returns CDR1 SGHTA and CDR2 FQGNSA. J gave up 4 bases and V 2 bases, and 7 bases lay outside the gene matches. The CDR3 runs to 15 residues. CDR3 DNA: TGTGCCAGCAGCTTAATCGAGACAGGGATCTATGGCTACACCTTC. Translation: CASSLIETGIYGYTF.

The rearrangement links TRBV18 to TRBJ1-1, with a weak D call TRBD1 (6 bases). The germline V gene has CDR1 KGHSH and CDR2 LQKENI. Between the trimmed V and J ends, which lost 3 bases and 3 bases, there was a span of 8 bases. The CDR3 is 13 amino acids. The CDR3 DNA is TGTGCCAGCTCACCCCACAGGGACACTGAAGCTTTCTTT. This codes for CASSPHRDTEAFF.

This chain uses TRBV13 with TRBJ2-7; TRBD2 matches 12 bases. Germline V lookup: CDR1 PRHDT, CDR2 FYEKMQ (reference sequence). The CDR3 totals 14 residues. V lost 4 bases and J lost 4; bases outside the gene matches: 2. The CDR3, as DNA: TGTGCCAGCAGCTCTACTAGCGGGAGGTACGAGCAGTACTTC. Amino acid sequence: CASSSTSGRYEQYF.

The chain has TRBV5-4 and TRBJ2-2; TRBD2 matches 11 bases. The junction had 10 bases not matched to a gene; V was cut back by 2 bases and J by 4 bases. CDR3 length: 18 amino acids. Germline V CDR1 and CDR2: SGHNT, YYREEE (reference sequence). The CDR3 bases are TGTGCCAGCAGCTTAGCCGTCTCCACTAGCGGGGGCACCGGGGAGCTGTTTTTT. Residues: CASSLAVSTSGGTGELFF.

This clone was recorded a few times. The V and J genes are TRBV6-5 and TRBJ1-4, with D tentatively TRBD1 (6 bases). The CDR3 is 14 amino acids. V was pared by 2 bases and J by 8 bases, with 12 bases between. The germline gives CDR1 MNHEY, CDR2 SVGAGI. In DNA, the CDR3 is TGTGCCAGCAGTTACCTATCAGGGGTCGAAAAACTGTTTTTT. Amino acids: CASSYLSGVEKLFF.

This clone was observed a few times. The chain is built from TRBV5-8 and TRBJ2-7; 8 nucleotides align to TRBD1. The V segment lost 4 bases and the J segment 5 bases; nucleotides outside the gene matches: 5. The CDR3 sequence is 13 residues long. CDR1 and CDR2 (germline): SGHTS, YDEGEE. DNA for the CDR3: TGTGCCAGCAGCGCGGGACAGGCCCACGAGCAGTACTTC. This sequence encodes CASSAGQAHEQYF.

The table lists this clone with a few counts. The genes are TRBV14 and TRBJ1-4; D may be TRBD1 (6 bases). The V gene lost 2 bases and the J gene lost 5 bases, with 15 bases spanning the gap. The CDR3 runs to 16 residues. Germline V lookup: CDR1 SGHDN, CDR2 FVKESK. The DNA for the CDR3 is TGTGCCAGCAGCCAAACACCGGGACACCGGAATGAAAAACTGTTTTTT. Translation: CASSQTPGHRNEKLFF.

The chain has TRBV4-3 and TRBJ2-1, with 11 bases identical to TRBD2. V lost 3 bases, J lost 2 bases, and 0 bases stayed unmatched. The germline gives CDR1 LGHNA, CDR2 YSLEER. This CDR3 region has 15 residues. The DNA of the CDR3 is TGCGCCAGCAGCCAGGGACTAGCGGCCTACAATGAGCAGTTCTTC. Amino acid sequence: CASSQGLAAYNEQFF.

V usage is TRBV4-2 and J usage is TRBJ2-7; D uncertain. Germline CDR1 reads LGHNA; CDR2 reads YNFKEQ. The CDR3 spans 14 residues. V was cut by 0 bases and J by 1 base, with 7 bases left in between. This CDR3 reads CASSQDSQSYEQYF. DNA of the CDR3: TGTGCCAGCAGCCAAGATAGCCAGTCCTACGAGCAGTACTTC.

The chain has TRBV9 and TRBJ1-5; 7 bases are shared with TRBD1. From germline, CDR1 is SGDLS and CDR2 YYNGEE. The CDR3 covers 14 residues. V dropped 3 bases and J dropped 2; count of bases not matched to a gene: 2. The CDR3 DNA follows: TGTGCCAGCAGCGCAACAGGGGGCAATCAGCCCCAGCATTTT. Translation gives CASSATGGNQPQHF.

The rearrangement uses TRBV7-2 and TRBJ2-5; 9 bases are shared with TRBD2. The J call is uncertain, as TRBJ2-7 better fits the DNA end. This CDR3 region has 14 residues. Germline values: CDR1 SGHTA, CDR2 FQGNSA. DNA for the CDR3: TGTGCCAGCAGCTTGGGGCTAGCGGGATACGAGCAGTACTTC. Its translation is CASSLGLAGYEQYF.

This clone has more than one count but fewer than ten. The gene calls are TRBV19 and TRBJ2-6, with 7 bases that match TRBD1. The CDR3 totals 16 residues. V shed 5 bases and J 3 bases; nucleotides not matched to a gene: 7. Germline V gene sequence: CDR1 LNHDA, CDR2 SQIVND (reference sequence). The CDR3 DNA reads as TGTGCCAGTAGTCCGACAGGGACCCTTGGGGCCAACGTCCTGACTTTC. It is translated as CASSPTGTLGANVLTF. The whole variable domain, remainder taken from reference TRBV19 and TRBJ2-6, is DGGITQSPKYLFRKEGQNVTLSCEQNLNHDAMYWYRQDPGQGLRLIYYSQIVNDFQKGDIAEGYSVSREKKESFPLTVTSAQKNPTAFYLCASSPTGTLGANVLTFGAGSRLTVL.